This TCR beta chain is drawn from a study of spatial heterogeneity in lung cancer. Overall study context: Alpha-chain sequences were consistently detected less often than beta-chain sequences. In the raw reads, each unique TCR and UMI combination was present more than ten times on average. Findings and limits, study-wide: In blood, ubiquitous expanded tumor TCRs appeared more at resection than follow-up.

Time point of the sample: sample taken at primary tumor resection. Untreated early-stage non-small cell lung cancer patients, around 72 in total, were the donors. From germline, CDR1 is SGHKS and CDR2 YYEKEE (reference sequence). V trimming: 0 bases; J trimming: 8 bases; junction bases outside the gene matches: 6. CDR3 length: 15 residues. One entry per CDR3 protein, called by TCRdb with MiXCR from the 5' RACE reads. The table lists tens of thousands of distinct CDR3 sequences, approximately 13% of them singletons, with 50% to 60% in the top ten. The table lists this clonotype with a few counts. Its target is not known.

The sample in question was PBMCs, obtained at surgery. The V gene is TRBV5-5, the J gene TRBJ1-4; TRBD1 matches 8 bases. The sequence was obtained from a male donor with early-stage non-small cell lung cancer. The CDR3 loop reads CASSLETGEGEKLFF. The CDR3 bases are TGTGCCAGCAGCTTGGAGACAGGGGAAGGGGAAAAACTGTTTTTT.